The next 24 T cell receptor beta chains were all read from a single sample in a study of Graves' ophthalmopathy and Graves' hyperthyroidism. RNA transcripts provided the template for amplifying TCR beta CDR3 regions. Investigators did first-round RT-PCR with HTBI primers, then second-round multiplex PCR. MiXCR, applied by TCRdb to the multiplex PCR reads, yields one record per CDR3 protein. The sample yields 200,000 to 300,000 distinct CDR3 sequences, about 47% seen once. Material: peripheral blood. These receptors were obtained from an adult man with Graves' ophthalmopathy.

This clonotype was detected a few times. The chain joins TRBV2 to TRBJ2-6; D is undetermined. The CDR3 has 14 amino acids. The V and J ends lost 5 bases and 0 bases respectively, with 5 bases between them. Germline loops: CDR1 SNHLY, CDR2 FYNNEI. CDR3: CASSWVSGANVLTF. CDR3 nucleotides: TGTGCCAGCAGTTGGGTCTCTGGGGCCAACGTCCTGACTTTC.

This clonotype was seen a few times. This CDR3 reads CASSYDSQYTF. CDR3 sequence (DNA): TGTGCCAGCAGTTACGACTCTCAATACACCTTC. The V call is TRBV6-6, the J call TRBJ1-2; the D is unclear. CDR3 length: 11 amino acids. The V gene lost 2 bases and the J gene lost 11 bases, with 9 bases spanning the gap. Looked up from germline, CDR1 is MNHNY and CDR2 is SVGAGI (reference sequence).

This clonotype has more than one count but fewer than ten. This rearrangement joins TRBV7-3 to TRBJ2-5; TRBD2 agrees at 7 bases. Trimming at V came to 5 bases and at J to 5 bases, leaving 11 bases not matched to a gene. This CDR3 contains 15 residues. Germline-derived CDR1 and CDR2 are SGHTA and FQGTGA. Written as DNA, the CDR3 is TGTGCCAGCAGCGATTCCGGGACTAAGGGGGAGACCCAGTACTTC. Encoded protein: CASSDSGTKGETQYF.

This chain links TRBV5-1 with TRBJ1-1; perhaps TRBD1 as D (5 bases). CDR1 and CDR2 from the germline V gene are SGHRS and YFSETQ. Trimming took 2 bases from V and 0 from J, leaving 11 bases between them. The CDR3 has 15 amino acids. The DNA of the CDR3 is TGCGCCAGCAGCTTTACCGACAGTATGAACACTGAAGCTTTCTTT. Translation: CASSFTDSMNTEAFF.

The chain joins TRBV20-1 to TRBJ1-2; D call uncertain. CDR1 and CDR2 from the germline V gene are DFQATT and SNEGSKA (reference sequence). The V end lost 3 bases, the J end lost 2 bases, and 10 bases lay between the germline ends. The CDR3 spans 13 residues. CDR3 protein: CSARWGGNYGYTF. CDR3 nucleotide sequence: TGCAGTGCTAGGTGGGGAGGGAACTATGGCTACACCTTC.

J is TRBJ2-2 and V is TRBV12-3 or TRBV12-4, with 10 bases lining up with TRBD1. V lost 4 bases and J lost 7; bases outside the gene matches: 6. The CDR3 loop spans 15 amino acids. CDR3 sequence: CASSSSDRGFGELFF. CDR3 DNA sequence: TGTGCCAGCAGTTCCTCGGACAGGGGGTTCGGGGAGCTGTTTTTT.

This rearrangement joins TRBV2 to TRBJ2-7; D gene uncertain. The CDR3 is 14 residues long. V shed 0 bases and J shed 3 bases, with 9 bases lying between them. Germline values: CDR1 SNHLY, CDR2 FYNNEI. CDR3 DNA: TGTGCCAGCAGTGAAGCCAGGACCTTCTACGAGCAGTACTTC. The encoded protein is CASSEARTFYEQYF.

This CDR3 is CASSQQTGSSEQYF. In DNA, the CDR3 is TGTGCCAGCAGCCAGCAGACAGGGTCGAGCGAGCAGTACTTC. This chain links TRBV6-5 with TRBJ2-7; the match to TRBD1 covers 7 bases. The CDR3 length is 14 residues. Trimming removed 6 bases from V and 6 bases from J; junction bases left unmatched: 11. Germline assignment: CDR1 MNHEY and CDR2 SVGAGI.

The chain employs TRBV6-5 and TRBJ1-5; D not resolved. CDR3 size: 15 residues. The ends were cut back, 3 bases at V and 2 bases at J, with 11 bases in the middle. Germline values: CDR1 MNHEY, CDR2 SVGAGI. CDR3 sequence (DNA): TGTGCCAGCAGTTATAGGGATGGTGGCAATCAGCCCCAGCATTTT. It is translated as CASSYRDGGNQPQHF.

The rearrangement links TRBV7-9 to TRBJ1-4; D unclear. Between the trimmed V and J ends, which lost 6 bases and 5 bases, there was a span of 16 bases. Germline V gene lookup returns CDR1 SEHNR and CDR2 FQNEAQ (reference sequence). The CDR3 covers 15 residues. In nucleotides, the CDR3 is TGTGCCAGCAGTGCTAACCCGGGTCACAATGAAAAACTGTTTTTT. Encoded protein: CASSANPGHNEKLFF. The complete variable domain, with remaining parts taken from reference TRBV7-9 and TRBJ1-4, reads DTGVSQNPRHKITKRGQNVTFRCDPISEHNRLYWYRQTLGQGPEFLTYFQNEAQLEKSRLLSDRFSAERPKGSFSTLEIQRTEQGDSAMYLCASSANPGHNEKLFFGSGTQLSVL.

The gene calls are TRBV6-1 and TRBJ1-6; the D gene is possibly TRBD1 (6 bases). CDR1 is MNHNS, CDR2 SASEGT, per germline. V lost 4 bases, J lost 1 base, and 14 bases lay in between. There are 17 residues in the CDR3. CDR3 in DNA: TGTGCCAGCAGTGTGGGGGCGTGGAATTCCTATAATTCACCCCTCCACTTT. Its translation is CASSVGAWNSYNSPLHF.

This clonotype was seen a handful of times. In DNA, the CDR3 is TGCAGCGTTGAAGATCTTGACAGGGAGGCCTCCTACGAGCAGTACTTC. This encodes CSVEDLDREASYEQYF. The chain uses TRBV29-1 and TRBJ2-7, with D perhaps TRBD1 (7 bases). The germline V gene encodes CDR1 SQVTM and CDR2 ANQGSEA. The CDR3 is 16 residues long. With 0 bases removed from V and 0 bases from J, the gap between germline ends came to 15 bases.

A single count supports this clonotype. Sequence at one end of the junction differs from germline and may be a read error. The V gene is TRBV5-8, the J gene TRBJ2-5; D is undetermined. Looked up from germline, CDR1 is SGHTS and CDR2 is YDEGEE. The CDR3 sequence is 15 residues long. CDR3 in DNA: TGCGCCAGCAGCCGCCCGGTAGGGCGTGAAGAGACCCAGTACTTC. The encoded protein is CASSRPVGREETQYF.

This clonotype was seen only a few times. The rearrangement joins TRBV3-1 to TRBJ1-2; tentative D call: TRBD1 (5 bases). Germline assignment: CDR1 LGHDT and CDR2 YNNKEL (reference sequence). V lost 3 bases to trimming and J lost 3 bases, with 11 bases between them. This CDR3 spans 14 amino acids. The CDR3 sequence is CASSHLRVDYGYTF. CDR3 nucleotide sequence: TGTGCCAGCAGCCATCTCAGGGTGGACTATGGCTACACCTTC.

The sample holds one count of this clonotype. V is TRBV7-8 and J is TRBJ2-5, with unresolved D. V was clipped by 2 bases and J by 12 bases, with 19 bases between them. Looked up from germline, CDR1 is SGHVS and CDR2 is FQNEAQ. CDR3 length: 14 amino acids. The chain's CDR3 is CASSLNIKFNWEYF. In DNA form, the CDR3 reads TGTGCCAGCAGCTTAAACATCAAATTTAACTGGGAGTACTTC.

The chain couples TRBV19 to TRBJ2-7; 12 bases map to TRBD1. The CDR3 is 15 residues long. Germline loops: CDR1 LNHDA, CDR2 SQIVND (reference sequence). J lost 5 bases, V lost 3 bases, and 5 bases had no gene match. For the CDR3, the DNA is TGTGCCAGTAGTATGCCCGGGACAGGGGGCGACGAGCAGTACTTC. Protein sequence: CASSMPGTGGDEQYF.

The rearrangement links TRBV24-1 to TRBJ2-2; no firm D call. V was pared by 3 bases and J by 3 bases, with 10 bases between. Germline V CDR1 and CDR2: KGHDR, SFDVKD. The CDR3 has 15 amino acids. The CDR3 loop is CATSDTYFHTGELFF. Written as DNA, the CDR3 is TGTGCCACCAGTGATACCTATTTTCACACCGGGGAGCTGTTTTTT.

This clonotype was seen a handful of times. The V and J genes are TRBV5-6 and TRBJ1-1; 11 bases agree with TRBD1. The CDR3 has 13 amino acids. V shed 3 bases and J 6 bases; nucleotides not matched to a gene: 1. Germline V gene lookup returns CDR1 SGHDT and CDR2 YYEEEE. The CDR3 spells CASSWGQGAEAFF. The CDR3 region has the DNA TGTGCCAGCAGCTGGGGACAGGGGGCTGAAGCTTTCTTT. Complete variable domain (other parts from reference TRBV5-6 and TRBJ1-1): DAGVTQSPTHLIKTRGQQVTLRCSPKSGHDTVSWYQQALGQGPQFIFQYYEEEERQRGNFPDRFSGHQFPNYSSELNVNALLLGDSALYLCASSWGQGAEAFFGQGTRLTVV.

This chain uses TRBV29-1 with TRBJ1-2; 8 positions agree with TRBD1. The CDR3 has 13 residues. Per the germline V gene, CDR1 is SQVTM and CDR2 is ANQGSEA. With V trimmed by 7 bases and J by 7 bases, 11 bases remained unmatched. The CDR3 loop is CSALTGEYSGYTF. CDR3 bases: TGCAGCGCTTTGACAGGGGAGTACTCTGGCTACACCTTC.

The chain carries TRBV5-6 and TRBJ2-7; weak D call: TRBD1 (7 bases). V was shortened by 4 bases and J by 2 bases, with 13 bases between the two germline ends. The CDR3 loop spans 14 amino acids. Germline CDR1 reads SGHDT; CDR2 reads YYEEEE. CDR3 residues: CASSPTGRPYEQYF. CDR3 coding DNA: TGTGCCAGCAGCCCGACAGGGAGGCCCTACGAGCAGTACTTC.

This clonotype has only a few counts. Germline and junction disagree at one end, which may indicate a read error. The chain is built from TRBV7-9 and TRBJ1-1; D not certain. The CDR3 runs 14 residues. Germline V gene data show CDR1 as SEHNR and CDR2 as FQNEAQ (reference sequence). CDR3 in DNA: TGCGCCAGCAGCCAAGCTACGTTAGGAACTGAAGCTTTCTTT. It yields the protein CASSQATLGTEAFF.

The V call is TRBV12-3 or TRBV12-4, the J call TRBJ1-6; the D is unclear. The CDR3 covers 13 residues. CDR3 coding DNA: TGTGCAACGGCACAGAGCGAGAATTCACCCCTCCACTTT. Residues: CATAQSENSPLHF.

CDR3 sequence reads: CSARDLLAGRETQYF. In nucleotides, the CDR3 is TGCAGTGCTAGAGATTTGCTAGCGGGAAGGGAGACCCAGTACTTC. This chain links TRBV20-1 with TRBJ2-5; TRBD2 matches at 9 bases. The CDR3 is 15 residues long. Germline CDR1 and CDR2: DFQATT and SNEGSKA (reference sequence). The V segment lost 0 bases and the J segment 5 bases; nucleotides outside the gene matches: 7.

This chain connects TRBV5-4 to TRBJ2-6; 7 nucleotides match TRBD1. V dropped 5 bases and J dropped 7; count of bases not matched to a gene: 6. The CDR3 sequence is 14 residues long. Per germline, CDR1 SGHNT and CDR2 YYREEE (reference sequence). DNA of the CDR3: TGTGCCAGCAGTTTTCGACAGGGCGCCAACGTCCTGACTTTC. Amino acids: CASSFRQGANVLTF.